The 18 T cell receptor beta chains in this list originate from one sample, sequenced in a study of cytomegalovirus exposure and HLA in healthy donors. The PCR had 60 Vbeta and 13 Jbeta primers. Sequenced by immunoSEQ multiplex PCR; TCRdb stores in-frame clones only, minus some. The sample shows about 160,000 clones, roughly four fifths of them seen only once. The source material was PBMCs. The receptor source for this set is a man aged 40-55 years in good health and CMV-seronegative.

This clone was detected a few times. A junction boundary mismatches the germline segment, possibly from a read error. The chain joins TRBV25-1 to TRBJ2-1; 7 nucleotides match TRBD2. Germline CDR1 and CDR2: MGHDK and SYGVNS. CDR3 length: 12 amino acids. As DNA, the CDR3 is TGTGCCAGCAGTGGTACGGGGCGGGAGATCGTCTTC. Protein: CASSGTGREIVF. Together with reference TRBV25-1 and TRBJ2-1, the CDR3 gives the full variable domain: EADIYQTPRYLVIGTGKKITLECSQTMGHDKMYWYQQDPGMELHLIHYSYGVNSTEKGDLSSESTVSRIRTEHFPLTLESARPSHTSQYLCASSGTGREIVFGPGTRLTVL.

The CDR3 DNA sequence: TGTGCCAGCAGGTTACCGATAGGAGGGGATCAGCCCCAGCATTTT. This translates into CASRLPIGGDQPQHF. J is TRBJ1-5 and V is TRBV28; a possible D gene is TRBD1 (5 bases). Trimming pared 6 bases from V and 5 bases from J, leaving 17 bases between. Germline V gives CDR1 MDHEN, CDR2 SYDVKM. CDR3 size: 15 residues.

V gene TRBV7-2 combines with J gene TRBJ2-7; 10 bases fit TRBD2. J was trimmed by 12 bases and V by 1 base; bases with no gene match: 6. The CDR3 runs to 13 residues. The germline CDR1 and CDR2 sequences are SGHTA and FQGNSA. The chain's CDR3 is CASSLGLAGDPYF. The DNA of the CDR3 is TGTGCCAGCAGCTTAGGGCTAGCGGGAGATCCGTACTTC.

This rearrangement joins TRBV19 to TRBJ1-2, with 9 nucleotides matching TRBD1. The V segment lost 7 bases and the J segment 2 bases; nucleotides outside the gene matches: 2. The CDR3 contains 13 residues. Germline V gene sequence: CDR1 LNHDA, CDR2 SQIVND (reference sequence). The CDR3 DNA reads as TGTGCCAGTACCGACAGGGGGAACTATGGCTACACCTTC. This codes for CASTDRGNYGYTF. Variable domain in full (rest from reference TRBV19 and TRBJ1-2): DGGITQSPKYLFRKEGQNVTLSCEQNLNHDAMYWYRQDPGQGLRLIYYSQIVNDFQKGDIAEGYSVSREKKESFPLTVTSAQKNPTAFYLCASTDRGNYGYTFGSGTRLTVV.

This chain joins TRBV27 and TRBJ2-3, with D perhaps TRBD1 (7 bases). Trimming left V 5 bases short and J 6 bases short, with 9 bases between. The CDR3 covers 12 residues. Germline CDR1 and CDR2: MNHEY and SMNVEV (reference sequence). As DNA, the CDR3 is TGTGCCAGCAGTGGAGGGGGCGATACGCAGTATTTT. Its translation: CASSGGGDTQYF.

The chain is built from TRBV27 and TRBJ1-1; perhaps TRBD1 as D (6 bases). There are 13 residues in the CDR3. V was shortened by 10 bases and J by 3 bases, with 15 bases between the two germline ends. Germline V gene lookup returns CDR1 MNHEY and CDR2 SMNVEV (reference sequence). In nucleotides, the CDR3 is TGTGCCACCAGGACAGCCCGGTACACTGAAGCTTTCTTT. The encoded protein is CATRTARYTEAFF.

V usage is TRBV6-6 and J usage is TRBJ2-1; tentatively, D is TRBD2 (7 bases). This CDR3 spans 16 amino acids. The V end lost 0 bases, the J end lost 4 bases, and 13 bases lay between the germline ends. From germline, CDR1 is MNHNY and CDR2 SVGAGI (reference sequence). The DNA of the CDR3 is TGTGCCAGCAGTTACTCGGGGGCGGGAGCTTACAATGAGCAGTTCTTC. It encodes CASSYSGAGAYNEQFF.

This clone was detected a few times. The genes are TRBV6-1 and TRBJ2-3; 9 positions agree with TRBD2. CDR3 size: 16 residues. Germline-derived CDR1 and CDR2 are MNHNS and SASEGT. The trim removed 4 bases at V and 5 bases at J, leaving 10 bases unmatched. CDR3 coding DNA: TGTGCCAGCAGTGGCGGGAGGGCCCTCGGTGGAGATACGCAGTATTTT. Translation: CASSGGRALGGDTQYF.

The chain recombines TRBV19 with TRBJ2-7, with TRBD2 matching 8 bases. The CDR3 length is 16 residues. The junction had 10 bases not matched to a gene; V was cut back by 3 bases and J by 3 bases. Germline loops: CDR1 LNHDA, CDR2 SQIVND (reference sequence). The DNA of the CDR3 is TGTGCCAGTAGTATCCCCCATAGCGGGGCCCGCTACGAGCAGTACTTC. It specifies CASSIPHSGARYEQYF.

This clone has just a few counts. The gene calls are TRBV5-5 and TRBJ1-1; D may be TRBD1 (5 bases). The CDR3 has 15 residues. The germline V gene has CDR1 SGHKS and CDR2 YYEKEE (reference sequence). Trimming cost V 2 bases and J 4 bases, with 15 bases left between them. This CDR3 is CASSFSDNIRTEAFF. CDR3 DNA: TGTGCCAGCAGCTTTTCGGACAATATTCGCACTGAAGCTTTCTTT.

This rearrangement joins TRBV7-9 to TRBJ2-2; 8 nucleotides agree with TRBD1. The CDR3 is 15 residues long. The germline CDR1 and CDR2 sequences are SEHNR and FQNEAQ (reference sequence). Germline trimming cut 5 bases from V and 5 bases from J; bases unmatched to any gene: 7. The CDR3 loop is CASSRTGGWTGELFF. CDR3 bases: TGTGCCAGCAGCCGTACAGGGGGATGGACCGGGGAGCTGTTTTTT. Full variable domain (remainder filled in from reference TRBV7-9 and TRBJ2-2): DTGVSQNPRHKITKRGQNVTFRCDPISEHNRLYWYRQTLGQGPEFLTYFQNEAQLEKSRLLSDRFSAERPKGSFSTLEIQRTEQGDSAMYLCASSRTGGWTGELFFGEGSRLTVL.

About this clone itself: At one of its ends the junction is not consistent with the germline gene, which may arise from a read error. The chain couples TRBV7-9 to TRBJ1-1; TRBD1 is a possible D gene (5 bases). Germline-derived CDR1 and CDR2 are SEHNR and FQNEAQ (reference sequence). The CDR3 has 15 amino acids. CDR3 protein: CSSSAGTGGYTEAFF. The CDR3 bases are TGTTCCAGCAGCGCAGGGACCGGGGGGTACACTGAAGCTTTCTTT.

This clone appeared a single time. The rearrangement joins TRBV7-8 to TRBJ2-2, with 7 bases that match TRBD2. This CDR3 is 14 amino acids long. Germline V CDR1 and CDR2: SGHVS, FQNEAQ. Unmatched junction bases numbered 5, after V lost 6 bases and J lost 4 bases. In nucleotides, the CDR3 is TGTGCCAGCAGGGGAGGGGTAGGCACCGGGGAGCTGTTTTTT. It yields the protein CASRGGVGTGELFF.

J is TRBJ1-2 and V is TRBV6-6; D is perhaps TRBD1 (5 bases). This CDR3 has 11 residues. Germline assignment: CDR1 MNHNY and CDR2 SVGAGI (reference sequence). Trimming cost V 4 bases and J 8 bases, with 8 bases left between them. CDR3 region: CASSSDTGYTF. As DNA, the CDR3 is TGTGCCAGCAGTTCGGACACCGGCTACACCTTC.

V and J are TRBV28 and TRBJ1-2; tentatively, D is TRBD1 (6 bases). Germline values: CDR1 MDHEN, CDR2 SYDVKM. V lost 6 bases and J lost 4, with 15 bases in between. The CDR3 length is 14 residues. CDR3 sequence: CASRGAQGGYGYTF. CDR3 coding DNA: TGTGCCAGCAGGGGGGCTCAGGGTGGCTATGGCTACACCTTC.

J is TRBJ2-7 and V is TRBV7-3, with 8 bases that match TRBD2. The CDR3 runs 15 residues. CDR1 and CDR2 from the germline V gene are SGHTA and FQGTGA. V dropped 6 bases and J dropped 2; count of bases not matched to a gene: 9. The CDR3 bases are TGTGCCAGCAGTTCTACGCCGGGACTAGCCTACGAGCAGTACTTC. Amino acid sequence: CASSSTPGLAYEQYF.

The chain joins TRBV9 to TRBJ2-5; TRBD2 is a possible D gene (5 bases). Trimming removed 1 base from V and 2 bases from J, with 15 bases in between. This CDR3 is 16 amino acids long. In germline, CDR1 is SGDLS, CDR2 YYNGEE. DNA for the CDR3: TGTGCCAGCAGCGTATCCCCAGCGGAACCTCAAGAGACCCAGTACTTC. Its translation: CASSVSPAEPQETQYF.

The CDR3: CASSPRPGGDPMNTEAFF. In DNA, the CDR3 is TGCGCCAGCAGCCCGAGGCCAGGGGGCGACCCAATGAACACTGAAGCTTTCTTT. The chain is built from TRBV5-1 and TRBJ1-1; 8 bases agree with TRBD1. The length of the CDR3 is 18 residues. The germline CDR1 and CDR2 sequences are SGHRS and YFSETQ. Losses at the gene ends were 4 bases for V and 0 bases for J; bases not matched to a gene: 14.